The 3 T cell receptor beta chains below all came from one sample that was sequenced in a study of blood T cell repertoires in COVID-19. Profiling relied on immunoSEQ multiplex PCR, and the TCRdb table lists in-frame clones only, not all of them. This table holds roughly 69,000 clones, approximately 78% found once. The specimen was peripheral blood. The source is a man aged 55-75 years with COVID-19, enrolled during active disease.

The chain recombines TRBV10-2 with TRBJ1-2, with TRBD1 matching over 11 bases. Germline V gives CDR1 WSHSY, CDR2 SAAADI. Germline trimming cut 10 bases from V and 2 bases from J; bases unmatched to any gene: 3. This CDR3 has 13 amino acids. The CDR3 region is CATRDRGNYGYTF. The CDR3 DNA reads TGCGCCACCCGGGACAGGGGGAACTATGGCTACACCTTC.

The chain carries TRBV10-2 and TRBJ2-7; tentatively, D is TRBD2 (6 bases). V was pared by 5 bases and J by 5 bases, with 13 bases between. Germline assignment: CDR1 WSHSY and CDR2 SAAADI. The CDR3 extends over 13 amino acids. The CDR3 loop is CASSPGTLNEQYF. The CDR3 DNA follows: TGCGCCAGCAGTCCCGGGACTCTCAACGAGCAGTACTTC.

The chain links TRBV5-4 to TRBJ2-1, with 9 positions matching TRBD2. Germline trimming cut 0 bases from V and 7 bases from J; bases unmatched to any gene: 8. The V gene's germline CDR1 is SGHNT and CDR2 YYREEE (reference sequence). This CDR3 is built from 16 residues. CDR3 nucleotides: TGTGCCAGCAGCTTGGCAGGCGGGAGGGCCGGTAATGAGCAGTTCTTC. It yields the protein CASSLAGGRAGNEQFF. The variable domain in full, with the rest retrieved from reference TRBV5-4 and TRBJ2-1, is ETGVTQSPTHLIKTRGQQVTLRCSSQSGHNTVSWYQQALGQGPQFIFQYYREEENGRGNFPPRFSGLQFPNYSSELNVNALELDDSALYLCASSLAGGRAGNEQFFGPGTRLTVL.